This T cell receptor beta chain was identified in a study of CD8 T cells in acute hepatitis C reinfection. On the study more broadly: CD8+ T cells recognizing the HCV NS3-1073 epitope were profiled acutely and after viral clearance. Study-wide results and limits: Few CDR3s matched those for other epitopes. Preferential TRBV04 and TRBV06 usage appeared in all groups and was not explained by the naive pool.

The time point denotes: naive CD8 control sorted from an acute-time-point sample. Repertoires were generated with immunoSEQ multiplex PCR, while TCRdb's copy carries only in-frame clones and drops some. The data contain about 38,000 clones, 80% to 90% of them singletons. Notes on this clone: Antigen unknown.

CDR3 length: 12 amino acids. Germline lookup yields CDR1 MNHEY and CDR2 SMNVEV (reference sequence). Between the trimmed V and J ends, which lost 3 bases and 7 bases, there was a span of 9 bases. The genes are TRBV27 and TRBJ1-1; weak D call: TRBD1 (6 bases). The sequencing sample was made of naive CD8+ T cells from PBMCs. This clonotype was sampled from a woman under 30 who spontaneously cleared hepatitis C infection. As DNA, the CDR3 is TGTGCCAGCAGTTTTTCAGGGGATGAAGCTTTCTTT. Translated: CASSFSGDEAFF.